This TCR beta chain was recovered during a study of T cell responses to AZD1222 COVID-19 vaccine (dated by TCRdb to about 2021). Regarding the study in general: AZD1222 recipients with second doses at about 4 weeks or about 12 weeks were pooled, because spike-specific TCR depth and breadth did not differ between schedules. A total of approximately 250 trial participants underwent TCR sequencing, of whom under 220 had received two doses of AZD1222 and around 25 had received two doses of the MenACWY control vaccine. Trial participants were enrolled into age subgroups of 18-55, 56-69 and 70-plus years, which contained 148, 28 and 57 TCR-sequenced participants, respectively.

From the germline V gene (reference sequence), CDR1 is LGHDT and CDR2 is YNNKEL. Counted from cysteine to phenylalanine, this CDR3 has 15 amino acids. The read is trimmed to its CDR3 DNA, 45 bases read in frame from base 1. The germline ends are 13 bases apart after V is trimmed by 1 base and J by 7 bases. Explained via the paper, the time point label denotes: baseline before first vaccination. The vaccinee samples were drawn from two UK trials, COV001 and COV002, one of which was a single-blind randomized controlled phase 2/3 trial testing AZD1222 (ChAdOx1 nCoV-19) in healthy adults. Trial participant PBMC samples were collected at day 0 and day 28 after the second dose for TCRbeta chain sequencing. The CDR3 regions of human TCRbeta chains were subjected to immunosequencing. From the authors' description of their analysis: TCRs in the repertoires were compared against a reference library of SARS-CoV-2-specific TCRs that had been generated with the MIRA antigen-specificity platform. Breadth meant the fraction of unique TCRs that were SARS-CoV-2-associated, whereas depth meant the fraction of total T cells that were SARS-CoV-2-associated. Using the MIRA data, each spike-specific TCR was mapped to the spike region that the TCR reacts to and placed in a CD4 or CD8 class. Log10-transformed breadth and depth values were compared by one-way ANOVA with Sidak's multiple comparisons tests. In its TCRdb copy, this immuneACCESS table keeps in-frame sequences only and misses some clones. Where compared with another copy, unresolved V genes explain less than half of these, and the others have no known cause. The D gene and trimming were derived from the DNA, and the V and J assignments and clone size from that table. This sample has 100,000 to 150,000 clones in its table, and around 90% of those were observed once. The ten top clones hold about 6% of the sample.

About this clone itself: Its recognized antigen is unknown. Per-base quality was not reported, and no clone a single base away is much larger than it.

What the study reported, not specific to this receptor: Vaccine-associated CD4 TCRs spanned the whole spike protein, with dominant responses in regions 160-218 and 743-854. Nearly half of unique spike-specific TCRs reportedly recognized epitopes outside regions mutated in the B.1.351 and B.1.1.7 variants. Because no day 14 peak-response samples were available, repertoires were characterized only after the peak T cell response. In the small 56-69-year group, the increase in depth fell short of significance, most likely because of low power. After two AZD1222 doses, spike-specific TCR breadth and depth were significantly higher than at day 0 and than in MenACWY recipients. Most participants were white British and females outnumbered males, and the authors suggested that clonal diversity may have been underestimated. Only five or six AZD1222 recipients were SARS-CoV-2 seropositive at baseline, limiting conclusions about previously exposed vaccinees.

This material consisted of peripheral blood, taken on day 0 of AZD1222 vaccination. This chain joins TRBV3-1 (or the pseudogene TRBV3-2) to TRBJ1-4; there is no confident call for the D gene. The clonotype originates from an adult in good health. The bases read TGTGCCAGCAGCCAAGGAGGAGGGTTTGGTGAAAAACTGTTTTTT. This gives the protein CASSQGGGFGEKLFF.